These 27 T cell receptor beta chains were all obtained from the same sample, sequenced in a study of shared clonotypes between healthy human individuals. The protocol was immunoSEQ multiplex PCR, while the TCRdb copy is restricted to in-frame clones and leaves out a portion. The table has hundreds of thousands of clones, roughly four fifths seen once. Sequences were obtained from PBMCs. These receptors were collected from a woman aged 40 to 50 in good health. Some clones in this sample may be carry-over from other donors' samples.

Of note for this clone: A far larger clone lies a single base away; this is likely a read error. Other nucleotide sequences from this sample produce the same CDR3. The rearrangement joins TRBV30 to TRBJ2-5; the D gene is possibly TRBD1 (5 bases). CDR1 is GTSNPN and CDR2 is SVGIG in the germline V gene (reference sequence). There are 15 residues in the CDR3. V lost 3 bases and J lost 1, with 15 bases in between. The CDR3 reads CAWSVLGHGQETQYF. The CDR3 nucleotides read TGTGCCTGGAGCGTACTCGGACACGGCCAAGAGACCCAGTACTTC.

This chain joins TRBV5-1 and TRBJ2-7, with D possibly being TRBD2 (6 bases). Germline CDR1 and CDR2: SGHRS and YFSETQ. The CDR3 length is 15 residues. V was cut by 0 bases and J by 4 bases, with 14 bases left in between. The CDR3 is CASSLAAGSLYEQYF. The CDR3 DNA sequence: TGCGCCAGCAGCTTGGCCGCCGGGAGTTTGTACGAGCAGTACTTC. Full variable domain (rest looked up from reference TRBV5-1 and TRBJ2-7): KAGVTQTPRYLIKTRGQQVTLSCSPISGHRSVSWYQQTPGQGLQFLFEYFSETQRNKGNFPGRFSGRQFSNSRSEMNVSTLELGDSALYLCASSLAAGSLYEQYFGPGTRLTVT.

The gene calls are TRBV5-1 and TRBJ2-2; 11 nucleotides agree with TRBD2. The CDR3 sequence is 17 residues long. Unmatched junction bases numbered 9, after V lost 0 bases and J lost 8 bases. Germline loops: CDR1 SGHRS, CDR2 YFSETQ. Here the CDR3 DNA reads TGCGCCAGCAGCTTGGGGCTTCTAGCGGGAGGAACAGGGGAGCTGTTTTTT. The encoded protein is CASSLGLLAGGTGELFF.

This chain connects TRBV11-2 to TRBJ2-7; D gene uncertain. CDR1 SGHAT and CDR2 FQNNGV come from the germline V gene. Trimming removed 0 bases at V and 4 bases at J, with 4 bases between. There are 12 residues in the CDR3. The DNA for the CDR3 is TGTGCCAGCAGCTTAGAGGCTTACGAGCAGTACTTC. Protein: CASSLEAYEQYF.

The V call is TRBV5-1, the J call TRBJ2-1; 7 nucleotides agree with TRBD2. Germline CDR1 is SGHRS and CDR2 is YFSETQ. This CDR3 has 15 amino acids. J lost 6 bases, V lost 1 base, and 7 bases had no gene match. The CDR3 here is CASSLTSAGINEQFF. The CDR3 DNA follows: TGCGCCAGCAGCTTGACTAGCGCAGGAATCAATGAGCAGTTCTTC.

The chain uses TRBV11-2 and TRBJ1-1; D is uncertain. The CDR3 is 13 residues long. Germline V gene lookup returns CDR1 SGHAT and CDR2 FQNNGV. Trimming took off 5 bases at V and 6 bases at J, with 13 bases between the two ends. Here the CDR3 reads CASSHAGLAEAFF. CDR3 in DNA: TGTGCCAGCAGCCACGCGGGGTTGGCTGAAGCTTTCTTT.

This clone appeared once. The chain carries TRBV6-1 and TRBJ2-7; 10 bases align to TRBD2. This CDR3 contains 13 residues. V lost 6 bases and J lost 4; bases outside the gene matches: 3. Germline V lookup: CDR1 MNHNS, CDR2 SASEGT. CDR3 sequence (DNA): TGTGCCAGCAGAACTAGCGGGAAGTACGAGCAGTACTTC. Residues: CASRTSGKYEQYF.

This chain joins TRBV4-3 and TRBJ2-6, with D perhaps assigned TRBD1 or TRBD2 (5 bases each). V shed 0 bases and J shed 17 bases, with 14 bases lying between them. The CDR3 runs 13 residues. Germline CDR1 LGHNA, CDR2 YSLEER. The CDR3 here is CASSQEIWGFLTF. The CDR3 DNA reads as TGCGCCAGCAGCCAAGAAATCTGGGGGTTCTTGACTTTC.

This chain joins TRBV6-4 and TRBJ2-2, with TRBD2 matching 12 bases. The CDR3 consists of 17 residues. Losses at the gene ends were 8 bases for V and 2 bases for J; bases not matched to a gene: 9. Per germline, CDR1 MRHNA and CDR2 SNTAGT. The CDR3 coding sequence is TGTGCCAGCGCTTCGACTAGCGGGAGAGCAAACACCGGGGAGCTGTTTTTT. Translation gives CASASTSGRANTGELFF.

The rearrangement uses TRBV30 and TRBJ2-7, with TRBD1 identical over 8 bases. CDR3 length: 12 residues. Germline-derived CDR1 and CDR2 are GTSNPN and SVGIG (reference sequence). The V gene end was trimmed by 7 bases and the J gene end by 5 bases; junction bases not matched to a gene: 7. The CDR3 DNA reads as TGTGCCTTGGAGACAGGGGCAGACGAGCAGTACTTC. Translated, it gives CALETGADEQYF. Variable domain in full (rest from reference TRBV30 and TRBJ2-7): SQTIHQWPATLVQPVGSPLSLECTVEGTSNPNLYWYRQAAGRGLQLLFYSVGIGQISSEVPQNLSASRPQDRQFILSSKKLLLSDSGFYLCALETGADEQYFGPGTRLTVT.

This clone was found many times. The J gene is TRBJ1-4, the V gene TRBV5-6, with TRBD1 identical over 9 bases. The germline V gene encodes CDR1 SGHDT and CDR2 YYEEEE. Losses at the gene ends were 2 bases for V and 7 bases for J; bases not matched to a gene: 9. The CDR3 has 16 residues. The CDR3 is CASSFFSADRGEKLFF. The CDR3 DNA reads as TGTGCCAGCAGCTTTTTCTCCGCGGACAGGGGTGAAAAACTGTTTTTT.

This chain connects TRBV7-8 to TRBJ1-3; D perhaps matches TRBD1 (6 bases). Germline V gives CDR1 SGHVS, CDR2 FQNEAQ. There are 15 residues in the CDR3. Trimming shortened V by 5 bases and J by 0 bases, and 11 bases separated the two germline ends. The CDR3 reads CASSPHRVSGNTIYF. Written as DNA, the CDR3 is TGTGCCAGCAGCCCACACAGGGTCTCTGGAAACACCATATATTTT.

V and J are TRBV1 and TRBJ1-5. TRBV1 is a listed pseudogene. The CDR3 is 14 residues long. CDR3 in amino acids: CTSSQDRGVQPQHF. The CDR3 coding sequence is TGCACCAGCAGCCAAGATAGGGGGGTTCAGCCCCAGCATTTT.

The chain combines TRBV28 with TRBJ2-7; a possible D gene is TRBD2 (5 bases). The CDR3 runs to 14 residues. Germline CDR1 MDHEN, CDR2 SYDVKM. V was trimmed by 5 bases and J by 3 bases, leaving 14 bases between them. CDR3 in DNA: TGTGCCAGCAGTGTGATACTAGAGCACTACGAGCAGTACTTC. This sequence encodes CASSVILEHYEQYF.

The chain recombines TRBV19 with TRBJ1-1; D is unclear. V lost 2 bases and J 2 bases, leaving 15 bases between the germline ends. CDR1 LNHDA and CDR2 SQIVND come from the germline V gene (reference sequence). The CDR3 consists of 16 residues. CDR3 amino acids: CASSIWSTRTNTEAFF. The CDR3 DNA reads as TGTGCCAGTAGTATATGGTCCACACGAACTAACACTGAAGCTTTCTTT.

This CDR3 is CASSLEVGGELFF. CDR3 nucleotide sequence: TGCGCCAGCAGCTTGGAGGTCGGCGGGGAGCTGTTTTTT. The V call is TRBV5-1, the J call TRBJ2-2; D unclear. Trimming took 0 bases from V and 7 from J, leaving 7 bases between them. From germline, CDR1 is SGHRS and CDR2 YFSETQ. The CDR3 loop spans 13 amino acids. Full variable domain (rest looked up from reference TRBV5-1 and TRBJ2-2): KAGVTQTPRYLIKTRGQQVTLSCSPISGHRSVSWYQQTPGQGLQFLFEYFSETQRNKGNFPGRFSGRQFSNSRSEMNVSTLELGDSALYLCASSLEVGGELFFGEGSRLTVL.

The CDR3 DNA follows: TGTGCCAGCAGTGAAGGAATAGGTCAAGATACGCAGTATTTT. This gives the protein CASSEGIGQDTQYF. This chain joins TRBV2 and TRBJ2-3; the D is unclear. The V and J ends lost 1 base and 5 bases respectively, with 10 bases between them. Germline-derived CDR1 and CDR2 are SNHLY and FYNNEI. The CDR3 consists of 14 residues. Combining the CDR3 with reference TRBV2 and TRBJ2-3 gives the whole variable domain EPEVTQTPSHQVTQMGQEVILRCVPISNHLYFYWYRQILGQKVEFLVSFYNNEISEKSEIFDDQFSVERPDGSNFTLKIRSTKLEDSAMYFCASSEGIGQDTQYFGPGTRLTVL.

This clone was observed once. V usage is TRBV11-3 and J usage is TRBJ2-2; D gene ambiguous. The V gene's germline CDR1 is SGHNT and CDR2 YENEEA. There are 14 residues in the CDR3. Trimming took off 5 bases at V and 4 bases at J, with 11 bases between the two ends. The CDR3 loop reads CASSPSRGTGELFF. In DNA, the CDR3 is TGTGCCAGCAGCCCCTCGCGTGGCACCGGGGAGCTGTTTTTT. The full variable domain, rest sourced from reference TRBV11-3 and TRBJ2-2, is EAGVVQSPRYKIIEKKQPVAFWCNPISGHNTLYWYLQNLGQGPELLIRYENEEAVDDSQLPKDRFSAERLKGVDSTLKIQPAELGDSAVYLCASSPSRGTGELFFGEGSRLTVL.

The rearrangement joins TRBV23-1 to TRBJ2-5, with 12 bases matching TRBD2. TRBV23-1 is an ORF; its function is uncertain. There are 17 residues in the CDR3. V lost 0 bases and J lost 5; bases outside the gene matches: 7. The CDR3 coding sequence is TGCGCCAGCAGTCAATCATGGGCTAGCGGGAGGGGGGAGACCCAGTACTTC. Translated, it gives CASSQSWASGRGETQYF.

The chain recombines TRBV7-9 with TRBJ2-1, with 14 positions matching TRBD2. The CDR3 length is 18 residues. V lost 5 bases, J lost 3 bases, and 9 bases stayed unmatched. Looked up from germline, CDR1 is SEHNR and CDR2 is FQNEAQ (reference sequence). The CDR3 spells CASSPHPGTSGSYNEQFF. CDR3 nucleotide sequence: TGTGCCAGCAGCCCCCATCCCGGGACTAGCGGGAGCTACAATGAGCAGTTCTTC.

The DNA of the CDR3 is TGCGCCAGCAGCTTGGCCGGGTTCAGTGGCTACACCTTC. Encoded protein: CASSLAGFSGYTF. This chain uses TRBV5-1 with TRBJ1-2; D remains unclear. CDR1 and CDR2 (germline): SGHRS, YFSETQ. There are 13 residues in the CDR3. V was clipped by 0 bases and J by 7 bases, with 10 bases between them.

J is TRBJ2-6 and V is TRBV19; D assignment may be TRBD1 or TRBD2 (7 bases each). Per the germline V gene, CDR1 is LNHDA and CDR2 is SQIVND (reference sequence). V was cut by 6 bases and J by 4 bases, with 16 bases left in between. The CDR3 has 16 residues. The CDR3 loop reads CASSGEGAAGANVLTF. The CDR3 DNA follows: TGTGCCAGTAGCGGGGAGGGGGCTGCAGGGGCCAACGTCCTGACTTTC.

This sequence joins TRBV5-8 and TRBJ2-1; 10 bases are shared with TRBD1. CDR3 length: 13 residues. Losses at the gene ends were 6 bases for V and 7 bases for J; bases not matched to a gene: 4. The germline CDR1 and CDR2 sequences are SGHTS and YDEGEE. The CDR3 region has the DNA TGTGCCAGCATCGACAGGGGGCGAAATGAGCAGTTCTTC. This codes for CASIDRGRNEQFF.

This clone was picked up a small number of times. J is TRBJ2-7 and V is TRBV27; 8 bases match TRBD1. V lost 7 bases, J lost 4 bases, and 9 bases stayed unmatched. CDR1 is MNHEY and CDR2 is SMNVEV in the germline V gene (reference sequence). The CDR3 extends over 14 amino acids. CDR3 amino acids: CASMLQGGGYEQYF. The CDR3, as DNA: TGTGCCAGCATGTTACAGGGGGGCGGTTACGAGCAGTACTTC.

The V and J genes are TRBV7-3 and TRBJ1-1, with D perhaps matching TRBD1 (6 bases). Trimming left V 2 bases short and J 2 bases short, with 12 bases between. The CDR3 is made up of 15 amino acids. The germline CDR1 and CDR2 sequences are SGHTA and FQGTGA. This chain's CDR3 is CASSLQTGINTEAFF. The CDR3 nucleotides are TGTGCCAGCAGCTTACAGACAGGAATCAACACTGAAGCTTTCTTT.

The CDR3 reads CASSAFRGQRAGELFF. CDR3 in DNA: TGTGCCAGCAGTGCTTTTAGGGGGCAAAGGGCCGGGGAGCTGTTTTTT. This sequence joins TRBV6-1 and TRBJ2-2; 7 positions agree with TRBD1. Germline CDR1 reads MNHNS; CDR2 reads SASEGT. The trim removed 4 bases at V and 6 bases at J, leaving 11 bases unmatched. The length of the CDR3 is 16 residues.

The J gene is TRBJ2-3, the V gene TRBV7-3; 8 nucleotides match TRBD2. With V trimmed by 3 bases and J by 1 base, 3 bases remained unmatched. CDR1 and CDR2 (germline): SGHTA, FQGTGA. CDR3 length: 15 residues. The CDR3 here is CASSLAGLGTDTQYF. CDR3 nucleotides: TGTGCCAGCAGCTTGGCGGGACTAGGCACAGATACGCAGTATTTT.